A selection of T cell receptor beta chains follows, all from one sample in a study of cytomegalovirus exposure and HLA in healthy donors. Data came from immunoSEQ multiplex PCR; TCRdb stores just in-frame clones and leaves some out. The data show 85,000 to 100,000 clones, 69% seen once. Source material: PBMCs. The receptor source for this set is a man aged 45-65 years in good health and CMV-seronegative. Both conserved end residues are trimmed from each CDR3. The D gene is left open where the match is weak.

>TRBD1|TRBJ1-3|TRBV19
ATPTPGQGLSGNTIY
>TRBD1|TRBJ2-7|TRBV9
ASSTQPGTGQNEQY
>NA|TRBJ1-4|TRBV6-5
ASSPNREEKLF
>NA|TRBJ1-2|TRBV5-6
ASSPRWGDGYT
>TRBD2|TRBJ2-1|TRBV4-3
ASSHDLAGPYNEQF
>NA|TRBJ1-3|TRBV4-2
ASSQAQGQGLGNTIY
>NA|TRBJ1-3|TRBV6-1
ASSPVGAGNTIY
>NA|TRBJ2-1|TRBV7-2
ASSLDAGNNEQF
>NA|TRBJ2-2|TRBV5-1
ASSLMGGGTGELF
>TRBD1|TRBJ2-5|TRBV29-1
SVRTGEETQY
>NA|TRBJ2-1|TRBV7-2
ASSGTRGTEQF
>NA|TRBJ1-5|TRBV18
ASSPGGGNQPQH